This TCR beta chain was sequenced for a study of response to subunit inactivated influenza vaccine. Findings and limits, study-wide: There was a suggestion from the authors that each seasonal influenza vaccination recruits few new T cells.

MiXCR, run by TCRdb on the RT-PCR reads, gives a single entry per CDR3 protein. The sample has a few hundred thousand distinct CDR3 sequences, approximately 7.2% seen once. V was pared by 6 bases and J by 5 bases, with 9 bases between. The CDR3 runs 12 residues. Germline CDR1 reads SGHRS; CDR2 reads YFSETQ. This clonotype has only a few counts. Its cognate antigen is unknown. The clonotype originates from a man between 50 and 75 years old who received an inactivated influenza vaccine. This specimen was PBMCs from blood, taken around 25 months after vaccination. The V gene is TRBV5-1, the J gene TRBJ2-1, with D possibly TRBD1 on 6 matching bases. CDR3 in DNA: TGCGCCAGCAACAGGGACGACAATGAGCAGTTCTTC. As protein: CASNRDDNEQFF. The complete variable domain, with remaining parts taken from reference TRBV5-1 and TRBJ2-1, reads KAGVTQTPRYLIKTRGQQVTLSCSPISGHRSVSWYQQTPGQGLQFLFEYFSETQRNKGNFPGRFSGRQFSNSRSEMNVSTLELGDSALYLCASNRDDNEQFFGPGTRLTVL.